The rows below give T cell receptor beta chains drawn from one sample of a study of T cell changes during pregnancy in multiple sclerosis. Generated by immunoSEQ multiplex PCR, the TCRdb table keeps only in-frame clones and is missing some. The repertoire holds about 83,000 clones, with over 80% as singletons. The material sequenced was PBMCs, taken in the first trimester of pregnancy. The receptors originated from a female donor in good health, serving as a control in a pregnancy study. Some clones in this sample may be carry-over from other donors' samples. CDR3s include the opening cysteine and the closing phenylalanine or tryptophan. The D gene is left open where the match is weak. Only some rows state a clone size, as once, few, many or a class for expanded clones.

J,D,V,size,DNA,CDR3
TRBJ1-5,.,TRBV19,.,TGTGCCAGCGACGTAGGGGTTGGAAATCAGCCCCAGCATTTT,CASDVGVGNQPQHF
TRBJ1-1,TRBD1,TRBV2,.,TGTGCCAGCAGTAGACAGGGTAGCACTGAAGCTTTCTTT,CASSRQGSTEAFF
TRBJ2-1,TRBD2,TRBV2,.,TGTGCCAGCGGGGTGGCAAGCGGGAGTTTTAATGAGCAGTTCTTC,CASGVASGSFNEQFF
TRBJ2-2,.,TRBV4-2,few,TGTGCCAGCAGCCAAGAGGGGCGCGACACCGGGGAGCTGTTTTTT,CASSQEGRDTGELFF
TRBJ1-1,TRBD1,TRBV10-1,.,TGCGCCAGCAGTGTGGGACAGCACCTTATGAACACTGAAGCTTTCTTT,CASSVGQHLMNTEAFF
TRBJ1-2,.,TRBV5-1,.,TGCGCCAGCAGCTTAAGTTCCGGGTCTAACTATGGCTACACCTTC,CASSLSSGSNYGYTF
TRBJ2-1,TRBD2,TRBV4-2,.,TGTGCCAGCAGCTCTCTAGCGGGGGACTACAATGAGCAGTTCTTC,CASSSLAGDYNEQFF
TRBJ2-2,.,TRBV10-2,.,TGCGCCAGCAGTGACCAAGACAGCCCCAAGAACACCGGGGAGCTGTTTTTT,CASSDQDSPKNTGELFF
TRBJ2-3,TRBD2,TRBV29-1,.,TGCAGCGTTGGGATGGGACTAGCGGGAGGGAGGCCCCCAGGAACGCAGTATTTT,CSVGMGLAGGRPPGTQYF
TRBJ2-2,TRBD2,TRBV5-1,.,TGCGCCAGCAGTTCGGGACTAGCGGGAGGTCCCACCGGGGAGCTGTTTTTT,CASSSGLAGGPTGELFF
TRBJ2-1,.,TRBV18,once,TGTGCCAGCTCACCTCCCGGACTTCAATCGGGTCGGCAGTTCTTC,CASSPPGLQSGRQFF
TRBJ1-1,TRBD1,TRBV28,.,TGTGCCAGCAGCTTGGGGGGGACAGGGGGCACTGAAGCTTTCTTT,CASSLGGTGGTEAFF
TRBJ2-1,TRBD2,TRBV27,.,TGTGCCAGCAGTTTAAGTTCGAGCCGGGGGGAATACAATGAGCAGTTCTTC,CASSLSSSRGEYNEQFF